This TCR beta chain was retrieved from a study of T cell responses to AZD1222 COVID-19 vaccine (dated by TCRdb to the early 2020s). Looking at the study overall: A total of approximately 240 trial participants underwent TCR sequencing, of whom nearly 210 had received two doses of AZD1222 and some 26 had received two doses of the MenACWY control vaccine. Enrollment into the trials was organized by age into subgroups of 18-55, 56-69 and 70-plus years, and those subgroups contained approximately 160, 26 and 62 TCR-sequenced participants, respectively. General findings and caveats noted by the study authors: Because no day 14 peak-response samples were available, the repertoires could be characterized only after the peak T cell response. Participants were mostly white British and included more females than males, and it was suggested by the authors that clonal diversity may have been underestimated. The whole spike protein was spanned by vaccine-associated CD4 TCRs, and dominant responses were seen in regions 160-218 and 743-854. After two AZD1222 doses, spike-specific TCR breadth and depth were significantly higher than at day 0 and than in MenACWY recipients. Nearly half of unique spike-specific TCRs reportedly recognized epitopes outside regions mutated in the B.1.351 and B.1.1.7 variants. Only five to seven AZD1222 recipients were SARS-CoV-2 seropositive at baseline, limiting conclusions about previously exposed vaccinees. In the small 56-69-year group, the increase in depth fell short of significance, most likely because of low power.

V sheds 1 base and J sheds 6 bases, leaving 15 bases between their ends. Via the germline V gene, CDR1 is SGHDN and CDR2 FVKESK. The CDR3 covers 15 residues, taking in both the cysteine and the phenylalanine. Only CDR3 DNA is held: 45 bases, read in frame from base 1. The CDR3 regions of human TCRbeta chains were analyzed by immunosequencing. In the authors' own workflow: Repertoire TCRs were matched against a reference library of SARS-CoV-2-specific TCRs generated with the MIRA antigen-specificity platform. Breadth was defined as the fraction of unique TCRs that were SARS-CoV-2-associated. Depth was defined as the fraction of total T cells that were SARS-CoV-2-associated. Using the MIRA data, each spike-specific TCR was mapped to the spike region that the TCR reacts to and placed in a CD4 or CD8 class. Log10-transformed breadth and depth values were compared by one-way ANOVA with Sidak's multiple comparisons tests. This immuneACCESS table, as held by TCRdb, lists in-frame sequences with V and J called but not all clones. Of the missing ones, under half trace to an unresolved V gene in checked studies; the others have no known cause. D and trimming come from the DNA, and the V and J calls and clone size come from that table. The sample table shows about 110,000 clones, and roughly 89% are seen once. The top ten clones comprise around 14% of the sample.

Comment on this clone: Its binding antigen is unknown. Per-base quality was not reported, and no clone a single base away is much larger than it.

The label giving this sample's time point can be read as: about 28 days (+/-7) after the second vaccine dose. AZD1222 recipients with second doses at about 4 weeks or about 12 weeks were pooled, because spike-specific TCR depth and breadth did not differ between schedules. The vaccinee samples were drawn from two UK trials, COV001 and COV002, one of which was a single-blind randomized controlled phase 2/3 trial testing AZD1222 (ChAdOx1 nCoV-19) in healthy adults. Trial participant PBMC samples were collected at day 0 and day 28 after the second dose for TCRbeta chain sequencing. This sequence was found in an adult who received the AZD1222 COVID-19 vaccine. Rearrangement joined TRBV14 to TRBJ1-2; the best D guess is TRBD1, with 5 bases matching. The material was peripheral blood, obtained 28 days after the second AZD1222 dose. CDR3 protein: CASSQVETVGHGYTF. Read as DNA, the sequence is TGTGCCAGCAGCCAAGTAGAGACCGTGGGGCATGGCTACACCTTC.